This record looks at one T cell receptor beta chain sequence and its context. No antigen is known for it. Base qualities are not at hand, and no much larger clone is one base apart. This specimen comes from a study of a mutant IDH1 vaccine in newly diagnosed glioma (dated by TCRdb to the early 2020s). At the level of the whole study: Vaccination started 4-6 weeks after radiotherapy alone, or was given together with temozolomide cycles in the groups whose treatment included chemotherapy. The roughly 34 treated patients were around 62% male and 37.5% female, with a mean age of approximately 40 years. Prior to enrollment, patients had been given standard therapy consisting of radiotherapy alone, temozolomide alone, or radiochemotherapy with temozolomide, with the combination given to most patients. The week-35 safety follow-up was designated visit V12, and the week-47 end of study was designated visit V13. Six visits were used for peripheral blood collection: V03 (baseline), V05, V07, V10, V12 and V13. Longitudinal TCRB deep sequencing was performed for roughly 24 treated patients wherever samples were available for exploratory analyses. Broader findings and caveats from the paper: Selection of PBMC samples for TCRB deep sequencing was based on availability. According to the authors, sample limitations meant that analyses of patient blood samples could not be reproduced. Vaccine-induced immune responses across multiple MHC alleles were detected in approximately 93% of patients. Changes in the top peripheral T cell clonotypes picked up by TCRB sequencing did not appear to be linked to pseudoprogression.

Libraries came from the immunoSEQ multiplex PCR assay. The hsTCRB Kit was used according to the manufacturer's protocol to amplify rearranged TCR beta chain sequences. TCRB libraries were sequenced on an Illumina MiSeq. In the source study's methods: Demultiplexing, trimming and gene mapping were performed with the kit vendor's proprietary platform. TCRdb holds this immuneACCESS table with in-frame rearrangements only. Some clones are missing; in checked studies, unresolved V genes explain under half, and the rest has no known cause. V, J and clone size are those of that table, while D and trimming were read from the DNA. Present in this sample are about 56,000 clones, roughly 76% of which were seen just once. Over 4.5% of the sample rests with the top ten. This sample's time point label indicates: week 47, end of study. A 20-mer mutant IDH1 peptide at 300 micrograms in Montanide made up each vaccine dose, which was injected subcutaneously together with topical imiquimod. Across visits V03 through V10, patients got a total of eight vaccinations, given in weeks 1, 3, 5, 7, 11, 15, 19 and 23. Newly diagnosed WHO grade 3 or 4 IDH1-mutant astrocytomas showing loss of nuclear ATRX were present in the donors. The samples were drawn from NOA16, a multicentre, single-arm, open-label phase I trial in Germany that tested a mutant IDH1 peptide vaccine in humans for the first time. Genomic DNA for TCRB sequencing was extracted from EDTA blood using the DNeasy Blood and Tissue Kit.

CDR1 and CDR2 are drawn from the germline V gene: LGHNA, YSLEER. There are 14 amino acids in the CDR3, from cysteine to phenylalanine inclusive. Only the CDR3 portion is preserved as DNA: 42 bases, with reading frame beginning at the first base. The V end loses 1 base and the J end loses 3 bases, and a stretch of 6 bases separates them. This receptor was obtained from a man aged 45 to 65 with glioma. The sequence links TRBV4-3 to TRBJ2-2; the D call could be TRBD1 or TRBD2, with each sharing 5 bases. The source material was PBMCs, sampled from a glioma patient whose treatment included an IDH1 peptide vaccine. Here the CDR3 is given as CASSQGGHTGELFF. The bases are TGCGCCAGCAGCCAAGGGGGACACACCGGGGAGCTGTTTTTT.